These 24 T cell receptor beta chains were sequenced from one sample in a study of blood T cell repertoires in COVID-19. The method was immunoSEQ multiplex PCR; TCRdb's version includes in-frame clones alone and lacks a portion of them. The profile shows 250,000 to 300,000 clones, 75% to 90% of them singletons. Sequencing was performed on peripheral blood. The receptors come from a man aged 50-59 years with acute or convalescent COVID-19.

The rearrangement links TRBV6-2 or TRBV6-3 to TRBJ2-2; D not certain. Germline CDR1 and CDR2: MNHEY and SVGEGT. V was pared by 2 bases and J by 8 bases, with 15 bases between. The CDR3 is made up of 15 amino acids. For the CDR3, the DNA is TGTGCCAGCAGTTACGTTAGCTTCCCGCAAGGGGAGCTGTTTTTT. Protein sequence: CASSYVSFPQGELFF.

The J gene is TRBJ2-7, the V gene TRBV7-2; D gene unclear. The germline V gene encodes CDR1 SGHTA and CDR2 FQGNSA. The CDR3 consists of 13 residues. Trimming removed 5 bases at V and 2 bases at J, with 10 bases between. CDR3: CASSLDGTYEQYF. Written as DNA, the CDR3 is TGTGCCAGCAGCCTAGACGGTACCTACGAGCAGTACTTC.

This clone was counted a single time. This chain joins TRBV2 and TRBJ2-3; TRBD2 aligns across 8 bases. This CDR3 comprises 14 residues. Germline CDR1 and CDR2: SNHLY and FYNNEI. With 7 bases clipped from V and 2 bases from J, the junction kept 5 bases outside the gene matches. CDR3 DNA: TGTGCCAGCATGCGGGGGGCCATCACAGATACGCAGTATTTT. It yields the protein CASMRGAITDTQYF.

This clone appeared once. The rearrangement links TRBV5-1 to TRBJ1-2; TRBD1 agrees at 8 bases. Germline-derived CDR1 and CDR2 are SGHRS and YFSETQ. The CDR3 length is 17 residues. Trimming at V came to 0 bases and at J to 6 bases, leaving 13 bases not matched to a gene. DNA for the CDR3: TGCGCCAGCAGCTTGGAGTCAGGGGGCCGAGGGGATCATGGCTACACCTTC. Encoded protein: CASSLESGGRGDHGYTF.

The V and J genes are TRBV29-1 and TRBJ2-1; TRBD1 aligns across 7 bases. J lost 6 bases, V lost 4 bases, and 6 bases had no gene match. CDR3 size: 13 residues. Germline CDR1 reads SQVTM; CDR2 reads ANQGSEA. CDR3 loop: CSVVRGPSNEQFF. The CDR3 region has the DNA TGCAGCGTTGTGAGGGGGCCCAGCAATGAGCAGTTCTTC.

The V gene is TRBV7-8, the J gene TRBJ1-3; the D is unclear. CDR1 SGHVS and CDR2 FQNEAQ come from the germline V gene. CDR3 size: 14 residues. V lost 3 bases and J lost 15, with 21 bases in between. The CDR3 is CASSLGRGPSATYF. The CDR3 coding sequence is TGTGCCAGCAGCTTGGGGAGAGGGCCGTCGGCCACATATTTT.

The chain uses TRBV7-3 and TRBJ2-5; 7 bases fit TRBD1. The CDR3 runs 15 residues. With 4 bases clipped from V and 3 bases from J, the junction kept 8 bases outside the gene matches. In germline, CDR1 is SGHTA, CDR2 FQGTGA. DNA for the CDR3: TGTGCCAGCAGCTCGGGGTTGGGGACAGAAGAGACCCAGTACTTC. This encodes CASSSGLGTEETQYF.

The V call is TRBV30, the J call TRBJ2-1; no clear D. Per germline, CDR1 GTSNPN and CDR2 SVGIG (reference sequence). This CDR3 contains 13 residues. Trimming removed 4 bases from V and 1 base from J, with 8 bases in between. The DNA of the CDR3 is TGTGCCTGGAAGAGGCAGTCCTACAATGAGCAGTTCTTC. Its protein is CAWKRQSYNEQFF.

The rearrangement links TRBV7-9 to TRBJ1-4, with D hard to call. V was pared by 8 bases and J by 0 bases, with 7 bases between. The CDR3 is made up of 13 amino acids. In germline, CDR1 is SEHNR, CDR2 FQNEAQ (reference sequence). The CDR3 reads CASAATTNEKLFF. DNA of the CDR3: TGTGCCAGCGCGGCCACAACTAATGAAAAACTGTTTTTT.

The V and J genes are TRBV4-2 and TRBJ1-1; weak D call: TRBD1 (6 bases). The CDR3 sequence is 16 residues long. The germline V gene encodes CDR1 LGHNA and CDR2 YNFKEQ. V was clipped by 3 bases and J by 2 bases, with 16 bases between them. This CDR3 reads CASSQPRAGENTEAFF. Written as DNA, the CDR3 is TGTGCCAGCAGCCAGCCTCGGGCAGGGGAAAACACTGAAGCTTTCTTT.

The chain couples TRBV6-1 to TRBJ1-5; 7 bases map to TRBD1. The CDR3 totals 15 residues. Germline-derived CDR1 and CDR2 are MNHNS and SASEGT. Losses at the gene ends were 2 bases for V and 4 bases for J; bases not matched to a gene: 5. This CDR3 reads CASSERTGRNQPQHF. DNA of the CDR3: TGTGCCAGCAGTGAACGGACAGGTAGAAATCAGCCCCAGCATTTT.

V usage is TRBV9 and J usage is TRBJ2-7; D might be TRBD1 (5 bases). Trimming stripped 3 bases from V and 1 base from J, with 11 bases between. Germline values: CDR1 SGDLS, CDR2 YYNGEE. The CDR3 covers 14 residues. The CDR3 is CASSASPGSYEQYF. For the CDR3, the DNA is TGTGCCAGCAGCGCGTCCCCAGGGTCCTACGAGCAGTACTTC.

J is TRBJ2-5 and V is TRBV5-1; 8 bases are a match to TRBD1. The CDR3 runs to 13 residues. After removal of 4 bases from V and 5 bases from J, the junction contained 4 bases not matched to a gene. Per the germline V gene, CDR1 is SGHRS and CDR2 is YFSETQ. CDR3 region: CASSPGQAETQYF. The DNA of the CDR3 is TGCGCCAGCAGCCCGGGACAGGCCGAGACCCAGTACTTC.

The chain uses TRBV6-5 and TRBJ1-2; 9 bases match TRBD1. Germline V CDR1 and CDR2: MNHEY, SVGAGI. The CDR3 contains 13 residues. The V and J ends lost 8 bases and 8 bases, in that order; junction bases with no gene match: 9. The DNA for the CDR3 is TGTGCCAGCGCCACAGGGGGCGCGAGGGGCTACACCTTC. Translating it yields CASATGGARGYTF.

The V gene is TRBV19, the J gene TRBJ2-2; 7 bases fit TRBD1. Germline V gene sequence: CDR1 LNHDA, CDR2 SQIVND (reference sequence). The ends lost 3 bases at V and 0 bases at J; junction bases unmatched: 1. This CDR3 comprises 15 residues. The DNA of the CDR3 is TGTGCCAGTAGTATCAGGGGGTCGAACACCGGGGAGCTGTTTTTT. It specifies CASSIRGSNTGELFF.

The V and J genes are TRBV18 and TRBJ1-1, with D hard to call. This CDR3 has 15 residues. Germline CDR1 and CDR2: KGHSH and LQKENI. V dropped 3 bases and J dropped 0 bases, with 11 bases sitting between them. CDR3 nucleotide sequence: TGTGCCAGCTCACCCCCCGGCGGGGTGAACACTGAAGCTTTCTTT. As protein: CASSPPGGVNTEAFF.

V and J are TRBV19 and TRBJ2-6; TRBD2 might be the D (6 bases). The CDR3 is 17 amino acids. Germline V gene sequence: CDR1 LNHDA, CDR2 SQIVND (reference sequence). Trimming took 5 bases from V and 1 from J, leaving 15 bases between them. The CDR3, as DNA: TGTGCCAGTAGTCCGCGGACGGGACTTTCTGGGGCCAACGTCCTGACTTTC. This sequence encodes CASSPRTGLSGANVLTF. Looking up the rest from reference TRBV19 and TRBJ2-6 gives the full variable domain: DGGITQSPKYLFRKEGQNVTLSCEQNLNHDAMYWYRQDPGQGLRLIYYSQIVNDFQKGDIAEGYSVSREKKESFPLTVTSAQKNPTAFYLCASSPRTGLSGANVLTFGAGSRLTVL.

The chain has TRBV5-1 and TRBJ1-5; 8 bases match TRBD1. The CDR3 runs 15 residues. V shed 0 bases and J 6 bases; nucleotides not matched to a gene: 5. In germline, CDR1 is SGHRS, CDR2 YFSETQ. CDR3 residues: CASSLGQGAGQPQHF. The CDR3 nucleotides are TGCGCCAGCAGCTTGGGGCAGGGGGCGGGTCAGCCCCAGCATTTT. The full variable domain, in which reference TRBV5-1 and TRBJ1-5 provide the parts outside the CDR3, is KAGVTQTPRYLIKTRGQQVTLSCSPISGHRSVSWYQQTPGQGLQFLFEYFSETQRNKGNFPGRFSGRQFSNSRSEMNVSTLELGDSALYLCASSLGQGAGQPQHFGDGTRLSIL.

This sequence joins TRBV7-9 and TRBJ2-7, with a tentative D call TRBD1 (5 bases). Trimming took 2 bases from V and 6 from J, leaving 11 bases between them. Per germline, CDR1 SEHNR and CDR2 FQNEAQ (reference sequence). This CDR3 is 13 amino acids long. The CDR3 nucleotides read TGTGCCAGCAGCTTATCAGGGAACCTCGAGCAGTACTTC. Its protein product is CASSLSGNLEQYF.

This clone was seen only once. This rearrangement joins TRBV6-1 to TRBJ1-1; the D gene is possibly TRBD1 (5 bases). Trimming took 1 base from V and 5 from J, leaving 14 bases between them. The CDR3 has 15 residues. Germline values: CDR1 MNHNS, CDR2 SASEGT. The CDR3 is CASSEGGGFGTEAFF. In nucleotides, the CDR3 is TGTGCCAGCAGTGAAGGGGGGGGGTTCGGTACTGAAGCTTTCTTT.

The J gene is TRBJ2-7, the V gene TRBV19; 9 bases agree with TRBD1. The CDR3 consists of 14 residues. The germline CDR1 and CDR2 sequences are LNHDA and SQIVND (reference sequence). Unmatched junction bases numbered 7, after V lost 4 bases and J lost 6 bases. In nucleotides, the CDR3 is TGTGCCAGTAGTAGGGACAGGGATTTGCGCGAGCAGTACTTC. Residues: CASSRDRDLREQYF.

This chain joins TRBV5-1 and TRBJ1-1, with 9 bases fitting TRBD1. With 6 bases clipped from V and 1 base from J, the junction kept 4 bases outside the gene matches. The CDR3 sequence is 14 residues long. The germline gives CDR1 SGHRS, CDR2 YFSETQ. The CDR3 nucleotides are TGCGCCAGCAAACAGGGGGCGCAGAACACTGAAGCTTTCTTT. Its protein is CASKQGAQNTEAFF. The full variable domain, its missing parts supplied by reference TRBV5-1 and TRBJ1-1, is KAGVTQTPRYLIKTRGQQVTLSCSPISGHRSVSWYQQTPGQGLQFLFEYFSETQRNKGNFPGRFSGRQFSNSRSEMNVSTLELGDSALYLCASKQGAQNTEAFFGQGTRLTVV.

Note on this clone: One junction end does not reproduce the germline sequence, and a read error may be involved. The J gene is TRBJ2-7, the V gene TRBV19, with 9 bases aligning to TRBD1. Germline V gene sequence: CDR1 LNHDA, CDR2 SQIVND (reference sequence). This CDR3 has 15 amino acids. The CDR3 loop reads CASSIMGQGSSEQYF. The CDR3, as DNA: TGTGCCAGTAGTATAATGGGACAGGGATCCTCCGAGCAGTACTTC.

The chain uses TRBV18 and TRBJ2-7; 7 nucleotides agree with TRBD1. J was trimmed by 5 bases and V by 3 bases; bases with no gene match: 7. Germline V gene data show CDR1 as KGHSH and CDR2 as LQKENI. The CDR3 has 14 residues. The CDR3 DNA reads as TGTGCCAGCTCACCGACACAGGGGTTCGACGAGCAGTACTTC. It translates to CASSPTQGFDEQYF.